Below, 18 T cell receptor beta chains from the same sample are listed, as sequenced in a study of blood T cells in healthy people across ages. For the second PCR, which ran for roughly 7 to 11 cycles, a sample-barcoded 5' primer and a J-beta primer mix were used. TCRdb reanalysed the 5' RACE reads using MiXCR and keeps one entry per CDR3 protein. This repertoire shows hundreds of thousands of distinct CDR3 sequences, around a quarter found once; its top ten account for 2.5% to 3.5%. The sample was also linked to a second study, of T cells of mothers and their children.

Sample: blood. All receptors come from a boy between 10 and 17 years old in good health.

The CDR3 loop is CASSRSQGPYGYTF. The DNA of the CDR3 is TGTGCCAGCAGCCGCAGCCAGGGGCCTTATGGCTACACCTTC. The chain has TRBV7-2 and TRBJ1-2; possible D gene TRBD1, 6 bases. Trimming pared 5 bases from V and 5 bases from J, leaving 15 bases between. The length of the CDR3 is 14 residues. CDR1 and CDR2 (germline): SGHTA, FQGNSA.

This clonotype was seen a handful of times. V and J are TRBV4-1 and TRBJ1-2; D gene unclear. Deletions cut 5 bases from V and 4 bases from J, with 14 bases between. The CDR3 has 14 residues. Germline CDR1 and CDR2: MGHRA and YSYEKL. CDR3 loop: CASSERQISYGYTF. The CDR3 DNA reads as TGCGCCAGCAGCGAAAGACAAATAAGCTATGGCTACACCTTC.

In its sample, this clonotype was seen a few times. A much larger clonotype is one base distant, so this may be a read error. This chain connects TRBV7-3 to TRBJ2-1; unclear D gene. Germline V lookup: CDR1 SGHTA, CDR2 FQGTGA. The length of the CDR3 is 15 residues. This CDR3 reads CASSLAVSSHNEQFF. The CDR3 DNA sequence: TGTGCCAGCAGCCTCGCGGTTAGCTCCCACAATGAGCAGTTCTTC.

This clonotype appeared a few times. The gene calls are TRBV3-1 and TRBJ2-5; 16 bases fit TRBD2. V trimming: 3 bases; J trimming: 4 bases; junction bases outside the gene matches: 8. CDR1 and CDR2 (germline): LGHDT, YNNKEL (reference sequence). CDR3 size: 18 residues. CDR3: CASSQGLAGGPVAETQYF. The DNA of the CDR3 is TGTGCCAGCAGCCAGGGACTAGCGGGGGGGCCTGTGGCAGAGACCCAGTACTTC.

This clonotype was observed a handful of times. V is TRBV7-9 and J is TRBJ1-2, with unresolved D. CDR3 length: 12 residues. Trimming stripped 3 bases from V and 4 bases from J, with 6 bases between. Germline V gene data show CDR1 as SEHNR and CDR2 as FQNEAQ (reference sequence). The chain's CDR3 is CASSFSPYGYTF. CDR3 nucleotide sequence: TGTGCCAGCAGCTTTAGCCCCTATGGCTACACCTTC.

This clonotype was observed a handful of times. The chain recombines TRBV7-6 with TRBJ2-7; TRBD1 matches at 7 bases. The CDR3 consists of 15 residues. J gave up 2 bases and V 0 bases, and 4 bases lay outside the gene matches. Germline CDR1 SGHVS, CDR2 FNYEAQ. The CDR3 bases are TGTGCCAGCAGCTTAGCCGGGACAGTAACCTACGAGCAGTACTTC. Translated, it gives CASSLAGTVTYEQYF.

This chain joins TRBV7-8 and TRBJ2-5, with 8 bases fitting TRBD2. Germline trimming cut 5 bases from V and 4 bases from J; bases unmatched to any gene: 9. Germline loops: CDR1 SGHVS, CDR2 FQNEAQ. The length of the CDR3 is 15 residues. The CDR3 sequence: CASSPRTSPRETQYF. The CDR3 DNA reads TGTGCCAGCAGCCCTCGGACTAGCCCAAGAGAGACCCAGTACTTC.

V and J are TRBV3-1 and TRBJ2-3, with D perhaps TRBD2 (6 bases). The germline CDR1 and CDR2 sequences are LGHDT and YNNKEL (reference sequence). V shed 0 bases and J shed 8 bases, with 9 bases lying between them. The CDR3 is made up of 13 amino acids. The chain's CDR3 is CASSQESAGTQYF. The CDR3 bases are TGTGCCAGCAGCCAAGAATCAGCGGGTACGCAGTATTTT.

V is TRBV7-9 and J is TRBJ2-1, with D maybe TRBD2 (6 bases). CDR3 size: 15 residues. The V gene lost 5 bases and the J gene lost 3 bases, with 14 bases spanning the gap. Germline V gene data show CDR1 as SEHNR and CDR2 as FQNEAQ (reference sequence). This CDR3 is CASSGGVRFYNEQFF. The CDR3 DNA follows: TGTGCCAGCAGCGGAGGGGTCCGCTTCTACAATGAGCAGTTCTTC. Combining the CDR3 with reference TRBV7-9 and TRBJ2-1 gives the whole variable domain DTGVSQNPRHKITKRGQNVTFRCDPISEHNRLYWYRQTLGQGPEFLTYFQNEAQLEKSRLLSDRFSAERPKGSFSTLEIQRTEQGDSAMYLCASSGGVRFYNEQFFGPGTRLTVL.

This clonotype turned up a few times. The CDR3 carries no conserved terminal phenylalanine or tryptophan, so it likely arises from a read error. V and J are TRBV29-1 and TRBJ1-4, with D perhaps TRBD1 (6 bases). The CDR3 has 13 amino acids. Per the germline V gene, CDR1 is SQVTM and CDR2 is ANQGSEA. The V end lost 0 bases, the J end lost 8 bases, and 10 bases lay between the germline ends. The DNA for the CDR3 is TGCAGCGTTGAAGAACAGGGAGGGGAAAAACTGTTTTCT. Translated, it gives CSVEEQGGEKLFS.

The CDR3 sequence: CASSLMGNGQETQYF. Here the CDR3 DNA reads TGCGCCAGCAGCTTGATGGGTAACGGGCAAGAGACCCAGTACTTC. The rearrangement uses TRBV5-1 and TRBJ2-5; no clear D gene. CDR1 SGHRS and CDR2 YFSETQ come from the germline V gene. Trimming shortened V by 1 base and J by 2 bases, and 12 bases separated the two germline ends. CDR3 size: 15 residues. Drawing the rest from reference TRBV5-1 and TRBJ2-5, the complete variable domain is KAGVTQTPRYLIKTRGQQVTLSCSPISGHRSVSWYQQTPGQGLQFLFEYFSETQRNKGNFPGRFSGRQFSNSRSEMNVSTLELGDSALYLCASSLMGNGQETQYFGPGTRLLVL.

This clonotype was observed a few times. J is TRBJ1-5 and V is TRBV4-1; 8 bases are a match to TRBD1. The CDR3 is 15 amino acids. J lost 7 bases, V lost 4 bases, and 9 bases had no gene match. Germline V CDR1 and CDR2: MGHRA, YSYEKL. This chain's CDR3 is CASSPGQGGKQPQHF. CDR3 DNA: TGCGCCAGCAGCCCAGGACAGGGAGGGAAACAGCCCCAGCATTTT.

This CDR3 reads CASSQVGDRVSKETQYF. The DNA for the CDR3 is TGCGCCAGCAGCCAAGTAGGAGACAGGGTTTCTAAAGAGACCCAGTACTTC. The chain carries TRBV4-1 and TRBJ2-5; 7 positions agree with TRBD1. This CDR3 contains 17 residues. CDR1 and CDR2 from the germline V gene are MGHRA and YSYEKL. The V segment lost 1 base and the J segment 3 bases; nucleotides outside the gene matches: 11.

The CDR3 sequence: CATRGLFQVNYGYTF. The DNA of the CDR3 is TGTGCCACCAGGGGCCTCTTTCAAGTTAACTATGGCTACACCTTC. This sequence joins TRBV24-1 and TRBJ1-2; D unclear. There are 15 residues in the CDR3. Germline V gives CDR1 KGHDR, CDR2 SFDVKD. The germline V and J ends were trimmed by 7 bases and 1 base, with 15 bases remaining between them.

The chain uses TRBV4-1 and TRBJ2-1; either TRBD1 or TRBD2 may supply D (7 bases each). The closer fit of TRBJ2-5 to the DNA end suggests the J call may be wrong. This CDR3 comprises 15 residues. Germline assignment: CDR1 MGHRA and CDR2 YSYEKL. The CDR3 is CASSQWGGGRETQYF. CDR3 DNA sequence: TGCGCCAGCAGCCAATGGGGAGGGGGCAGGGAGACCCAGTACTTC.

This clonotype has just a few counts. This CDR3 fails to terminate in the conserved phenylalanine or tryptophan, so it likely reflects a read error. This sequence joins TRBV6-1 and TRBJ1-3; D possibly corresponds to TRBD1 (6 bases). The CDR3 runs to 14 residues. V was pared by 8 bases and J by 9 bases, with 20 bases between. Looked up from germline, CDR1 is MNHNS and CDR2 is SASEGT. The CDR3 region is CASLGQPFGGTIYL. The CDR3 DNA reads as TGTGCCAGCCTCGGACAGCCCTTTGGTGGCACCATATATCTT.

This clonotype was detected only a few times. This chain joins TRBV7-2 and TRBJ2-5, with 8 bases lining up with TRBD2. The J call is doubtful: the DNA matches TRBJ2-1 better. This CDR3 comprises 16 residues. The germline gives CDR1 SGHTA, CDR2 FQGNSA. The CDR3 DNA reads as TGTGCCAGCAGCTGGGCAGCGGGGGCGGTCTACAATGAGCAGTTCTTC. Amino acid sequence: CASSWAAGAVYNEQFF.

This clonotype was counted between two and nine times. This chain connects TRBV24-1 to TRBJ2-5, with D perhaps TRBD1 (5 bases). V was pared by 2 bases and J by 5 bases, with 14 bases between. The CDR3 contains 15 residues. Germline lookup yields CDR1 KGHDR and CDR2 SFDVKD. CDR3 amino acids: CATSDSRTIRETQYF. In nucleotides, the CDR3 is TGTGCCACCAGTGATTCTAGGACAATCAGGGAGACCCAGTACTTC.